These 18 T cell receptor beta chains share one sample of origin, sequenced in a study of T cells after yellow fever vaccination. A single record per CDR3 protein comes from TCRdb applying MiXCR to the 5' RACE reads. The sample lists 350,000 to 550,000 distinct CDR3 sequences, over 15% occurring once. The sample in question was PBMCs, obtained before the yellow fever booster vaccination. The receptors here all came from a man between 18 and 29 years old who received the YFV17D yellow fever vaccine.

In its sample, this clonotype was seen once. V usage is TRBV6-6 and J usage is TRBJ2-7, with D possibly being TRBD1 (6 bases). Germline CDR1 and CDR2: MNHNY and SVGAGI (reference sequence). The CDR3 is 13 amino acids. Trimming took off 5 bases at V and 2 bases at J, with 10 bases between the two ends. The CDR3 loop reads CASSRDKAYEQYF. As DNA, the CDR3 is TGTGCCAGCAGTCGGGACAAAGCCTACGAGCAGTACTTC.

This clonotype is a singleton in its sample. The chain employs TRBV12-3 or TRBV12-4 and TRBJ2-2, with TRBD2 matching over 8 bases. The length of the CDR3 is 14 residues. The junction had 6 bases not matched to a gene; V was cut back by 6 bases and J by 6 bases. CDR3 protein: CASRSGGGAGELFF. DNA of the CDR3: TGTGCCAGCAGAAGCGGGGGAGGCGCCGGGGAGCTGTTTTTT.

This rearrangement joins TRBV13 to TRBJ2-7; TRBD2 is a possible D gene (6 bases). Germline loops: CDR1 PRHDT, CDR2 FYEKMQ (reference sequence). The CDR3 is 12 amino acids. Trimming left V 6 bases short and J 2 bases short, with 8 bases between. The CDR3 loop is CASRGGAYEQYF. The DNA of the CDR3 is TGTGCCAGCAGAGGAGGGGCCTACGAGCAGTACTTC.

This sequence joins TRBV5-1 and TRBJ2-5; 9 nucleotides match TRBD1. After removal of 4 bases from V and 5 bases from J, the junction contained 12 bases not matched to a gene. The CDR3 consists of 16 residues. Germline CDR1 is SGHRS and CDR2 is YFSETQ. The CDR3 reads CASSLSGQGLGETQYF. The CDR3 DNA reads TGCGCCAGCAGCCTCTCGGGACAGGGTCTGGGGGAGACCCAGTACTTC.

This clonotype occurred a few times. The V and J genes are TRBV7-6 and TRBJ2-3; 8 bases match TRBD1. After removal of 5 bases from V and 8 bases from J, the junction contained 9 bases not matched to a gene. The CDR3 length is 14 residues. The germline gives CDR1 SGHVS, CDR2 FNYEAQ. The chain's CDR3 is CASSQGAGRGTQYF. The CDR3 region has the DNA TGTGCCAGCAGCCAGGGGGCGGGCCGCGGTACGCAGTATTTT.

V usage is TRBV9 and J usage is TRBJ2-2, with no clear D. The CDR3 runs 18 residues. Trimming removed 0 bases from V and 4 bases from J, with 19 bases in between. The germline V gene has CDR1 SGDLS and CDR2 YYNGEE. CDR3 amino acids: CASSVVISAVFSTGELFF. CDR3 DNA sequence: TGTGCCAGCAGCGTAGTGATAAGCGCCGTGTTTTCCACCGGGGAGCTGTTTTTT.

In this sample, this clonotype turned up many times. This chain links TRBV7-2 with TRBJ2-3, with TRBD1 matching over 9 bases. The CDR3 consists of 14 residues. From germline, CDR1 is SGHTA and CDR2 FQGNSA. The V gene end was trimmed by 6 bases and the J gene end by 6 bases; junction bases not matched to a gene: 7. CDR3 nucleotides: TGTGCCAGCAGTTCAGGGACAGGGAGGGATACGCAGTATTTT. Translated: CASSSGTGRDTQYF.

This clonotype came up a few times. In nucleotides, the CDR3 is TGCGCCAGCAGCCTCCCCGCGGGACAGGGCGGCTATGGCTACACCTTC. Translated: CASSLPAGQGGYGYTF. The chain has TRBV4-1 and TRBJ1-2, with 9 nucleotides matching TRBD1. The CDR3 spans 16 residues. The V gene's germline CDR1 is MGHRA and CDR2 YSYEKL. The trim removed 4 bases at V and 4 bases at J, leaving 10 bases unmatched.

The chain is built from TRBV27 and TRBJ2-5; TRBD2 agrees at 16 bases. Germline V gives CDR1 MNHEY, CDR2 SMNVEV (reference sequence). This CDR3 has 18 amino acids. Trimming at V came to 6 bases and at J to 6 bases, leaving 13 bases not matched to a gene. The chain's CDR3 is CASSPQGLAGGYVKTQYF. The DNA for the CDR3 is TGTGCCAGCAGCCCGCAGGGACTAGCGGGGGGGTATGTTAAGACCCAGTACTTC.

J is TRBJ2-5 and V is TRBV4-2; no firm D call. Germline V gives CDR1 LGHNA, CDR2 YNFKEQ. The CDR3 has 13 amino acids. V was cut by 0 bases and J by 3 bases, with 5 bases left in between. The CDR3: CASSQEGKETQYF. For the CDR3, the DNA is TGTGCCAGCAGCCAAGAAGGTAAAGAGACCCAGTACTTC.

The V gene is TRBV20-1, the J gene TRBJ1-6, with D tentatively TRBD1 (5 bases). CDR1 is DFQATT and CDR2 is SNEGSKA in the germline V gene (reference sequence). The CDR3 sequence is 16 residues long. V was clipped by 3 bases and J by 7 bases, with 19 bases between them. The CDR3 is CSARNGRELPNSPLHF. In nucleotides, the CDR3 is TGCAGTGCTAGGAATGGCAGGGAGCTACCAAATTCACCCCTCCACTTT.

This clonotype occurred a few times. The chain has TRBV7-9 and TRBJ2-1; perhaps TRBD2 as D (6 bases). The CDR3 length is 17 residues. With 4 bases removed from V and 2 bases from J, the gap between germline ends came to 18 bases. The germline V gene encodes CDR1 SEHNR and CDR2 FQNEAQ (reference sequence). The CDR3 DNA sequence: TGTGCCAGCAGCTCTGAACCCGGGGGTCCCGCCTACAATGAGCAGTTCTTC. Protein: CASSSEPGGPAYNEQFF.

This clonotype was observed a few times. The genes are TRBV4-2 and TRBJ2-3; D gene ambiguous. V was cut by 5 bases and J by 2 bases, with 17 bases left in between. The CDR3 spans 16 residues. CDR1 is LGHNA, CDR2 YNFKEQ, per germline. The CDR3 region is CASSGNSARLTDTQYF. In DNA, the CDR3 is TGTGCCAGCAGCGGAAACTCAGCGCGCCTCACAGATACGCAGTATTTT.

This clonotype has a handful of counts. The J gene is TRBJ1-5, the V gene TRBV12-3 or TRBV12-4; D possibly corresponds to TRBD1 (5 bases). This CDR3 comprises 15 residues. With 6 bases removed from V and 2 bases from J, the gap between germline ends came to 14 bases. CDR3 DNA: TGTGCCAGCAGAGCCATGGGGGAAGGCAATCAGCCCCAGCATTTT. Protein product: CASRAMGEGNQPQHF.

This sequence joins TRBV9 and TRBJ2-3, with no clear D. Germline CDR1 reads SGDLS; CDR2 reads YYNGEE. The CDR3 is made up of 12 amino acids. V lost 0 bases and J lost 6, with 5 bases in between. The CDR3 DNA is TGTGCCAGCAGCGTAGATCTGGATACGCAGTATTTT. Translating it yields CASSVDLDTQYF. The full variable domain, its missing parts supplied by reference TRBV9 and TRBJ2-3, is DSGVTQTPKHLITATGQRVTLRCSPRSGDLSVYWYQQSLDQGLQFLIQYYNGEERAKGNILERFSAQQFPDLHSELNLSSLELGDSALYFCASSVDLDTQYFGPGTRLTVL.

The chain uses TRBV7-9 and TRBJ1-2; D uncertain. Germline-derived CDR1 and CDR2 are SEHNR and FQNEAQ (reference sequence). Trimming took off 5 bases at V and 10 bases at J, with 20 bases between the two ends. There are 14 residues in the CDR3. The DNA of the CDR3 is TGTGCCAGCAGCAACTCCTCGACTGGGCCGTACTACACCTTC. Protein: CASSNSSTGPYYTF.

The CDR3 DNA sequence: TGCAGCGTTGCTCGGCTAGCGGTCTCCTACAATGAGCAGTTCTTC. Protein: CSVARLAVSYNEQFF. This chain joins TRBV29-1 and TRBJ2-1; 7 positions match TRBD2. The junction had 6 bases not matched to a gene; V was cut back by 4 bases and J by 0 bases. This CDR3 contains 15 residues. In germline, CDR1 is SQVTM, CDR2 ANQGSEA.

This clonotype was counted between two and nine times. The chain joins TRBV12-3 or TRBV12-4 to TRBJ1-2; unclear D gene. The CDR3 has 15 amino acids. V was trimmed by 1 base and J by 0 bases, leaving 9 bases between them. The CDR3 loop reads CASSLDLIANYGYTF. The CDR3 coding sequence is TGTGCCAGCAGTTTAGACCTCATAGCTAACTATGGCTACACCTTC.